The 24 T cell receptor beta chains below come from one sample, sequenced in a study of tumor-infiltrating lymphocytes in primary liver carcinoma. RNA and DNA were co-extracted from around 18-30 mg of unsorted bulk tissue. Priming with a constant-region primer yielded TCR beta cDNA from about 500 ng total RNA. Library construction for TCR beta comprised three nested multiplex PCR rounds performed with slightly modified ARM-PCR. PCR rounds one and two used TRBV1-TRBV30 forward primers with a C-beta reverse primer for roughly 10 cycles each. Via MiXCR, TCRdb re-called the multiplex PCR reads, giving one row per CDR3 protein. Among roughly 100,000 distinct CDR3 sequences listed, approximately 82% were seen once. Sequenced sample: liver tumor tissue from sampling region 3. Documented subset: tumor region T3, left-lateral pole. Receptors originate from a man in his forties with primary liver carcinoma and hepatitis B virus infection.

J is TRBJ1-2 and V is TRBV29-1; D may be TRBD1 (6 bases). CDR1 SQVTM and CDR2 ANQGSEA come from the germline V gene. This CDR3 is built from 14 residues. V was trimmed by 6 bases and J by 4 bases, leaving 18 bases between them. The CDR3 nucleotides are TGCAGCGTCAAGTTAGGACAGCCGATCTATGGCTACACCTTC. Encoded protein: CSVKLGQPIYGYTF.

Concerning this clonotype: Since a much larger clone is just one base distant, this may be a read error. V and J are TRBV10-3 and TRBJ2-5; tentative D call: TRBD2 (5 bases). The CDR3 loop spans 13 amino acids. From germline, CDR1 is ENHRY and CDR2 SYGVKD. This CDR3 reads CAISARTEEIQYF. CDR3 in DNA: TGTGCCATCAGTGCAAGGACGGAGGAGATCCAGTACTTC.

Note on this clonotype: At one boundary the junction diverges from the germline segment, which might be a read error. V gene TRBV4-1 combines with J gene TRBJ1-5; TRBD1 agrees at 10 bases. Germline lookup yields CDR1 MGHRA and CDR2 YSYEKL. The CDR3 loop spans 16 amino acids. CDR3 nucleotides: TGCGCTAGCAGCCAAGCGACAGGGGGCGGCAATCAGCCCCAGCATTTT. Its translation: CASSQATGGGNQPQHF.

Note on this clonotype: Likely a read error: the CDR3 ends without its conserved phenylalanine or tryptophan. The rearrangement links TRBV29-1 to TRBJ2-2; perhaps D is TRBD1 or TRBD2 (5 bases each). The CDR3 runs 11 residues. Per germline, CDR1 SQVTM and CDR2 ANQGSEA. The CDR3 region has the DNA TGCAGGGCCGAGGGGAACGGGGAGCTGTTTATT. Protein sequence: CRAEGNGELFI.

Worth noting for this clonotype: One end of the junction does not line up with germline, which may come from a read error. The CDR3 spells CSSSYSVVVMKTEAFF. The CDR3 DNA follows: TGTTCCAGCAGTTACTCGGTCGTGGTAATGAAGACTGAAGCTTTCTTT. V and J are TRBV6-5 and TRBJ1-1, with D uncertain. The CDR3 has 16 amino acids. Germline assignment: CDR1 MNHEY and CDR2 SVGAGI.

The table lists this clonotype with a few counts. The CDR3 reads CASSLGRTSGISEQFF. CDR3 nucleotide sequence: TGTGCCAGCAGCTTAGGACGGACTAGCGGGATATCTGAGCAGTTCTTC. The chain combines TRBV7-8 with TRBJ2-1; 12 bases agree with TRBD2. The V and J ends lost 1 base and 9 bases, in that order; junction bases with no gene match: 7. CDR3 length: 16 amino acids. Germline V gene lookup returns CDR1 SGHVS and CDR2 FQNEAQ.

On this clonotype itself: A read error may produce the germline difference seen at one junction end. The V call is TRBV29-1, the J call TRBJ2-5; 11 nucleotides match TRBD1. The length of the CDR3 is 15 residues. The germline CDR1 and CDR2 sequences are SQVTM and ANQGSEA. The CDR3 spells CGVEADRGRAEAQYF. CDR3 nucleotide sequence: TGCGGCGTTGAAGCGGACAGGGGGCGAGCAGAGGCCCAATACTTC.

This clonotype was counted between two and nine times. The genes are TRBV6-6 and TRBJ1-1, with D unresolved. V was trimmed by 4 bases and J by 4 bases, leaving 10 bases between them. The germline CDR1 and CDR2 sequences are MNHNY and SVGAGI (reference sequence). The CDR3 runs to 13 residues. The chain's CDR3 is CASSFAESTEAFF. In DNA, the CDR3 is TGTGCCAGCAGTTTCGCAGAGAGCACTGAAGCTTTCTTT.

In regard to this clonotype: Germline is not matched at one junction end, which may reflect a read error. The CDR3 reads CDSSAPGTSAGGVMQYF. The DNA for the CDR3 is TGTGACAGCAGCGCCCCCGGGACTAGCGCTGGGGGGGTTATGCAGTATTTT. V is TRBV5-4 and J is TRBJ2-3; TRBD2 matches 10 bases. The CDR3 has 17 amino acids. Germline assignment: CDR1 SGHNT and CDR2 YYREEE (reference sequence).

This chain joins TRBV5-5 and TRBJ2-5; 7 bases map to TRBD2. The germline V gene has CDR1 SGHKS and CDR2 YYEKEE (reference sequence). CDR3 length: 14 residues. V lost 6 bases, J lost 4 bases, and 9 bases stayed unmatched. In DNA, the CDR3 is TGTGCCAGCACTTGGGAGGGGCGCGGAGAGACCCAGTACTTC. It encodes CASTWEGRGETQYF.

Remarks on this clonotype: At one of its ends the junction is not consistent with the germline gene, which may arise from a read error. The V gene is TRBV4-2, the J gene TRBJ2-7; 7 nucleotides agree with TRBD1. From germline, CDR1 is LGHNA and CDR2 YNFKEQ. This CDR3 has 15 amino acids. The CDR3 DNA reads TGTATCAGAAGCCAACGGACAGGTAACTCCTACGATCAGTACTTC. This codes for CIRSQRTGNSYDQYF.

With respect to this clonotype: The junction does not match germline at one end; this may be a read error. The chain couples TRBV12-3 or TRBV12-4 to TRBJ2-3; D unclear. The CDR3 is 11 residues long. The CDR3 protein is CACSRTETQYF. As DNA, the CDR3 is TGTGCCTGCAGTCGCACAGAAACGCAGTATTTT.

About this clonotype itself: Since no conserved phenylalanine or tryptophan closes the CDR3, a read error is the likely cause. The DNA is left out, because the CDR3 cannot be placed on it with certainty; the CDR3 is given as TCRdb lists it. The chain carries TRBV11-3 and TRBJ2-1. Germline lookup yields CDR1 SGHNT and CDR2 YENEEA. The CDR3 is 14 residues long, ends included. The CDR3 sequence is CASTLGVSNNEQLL.

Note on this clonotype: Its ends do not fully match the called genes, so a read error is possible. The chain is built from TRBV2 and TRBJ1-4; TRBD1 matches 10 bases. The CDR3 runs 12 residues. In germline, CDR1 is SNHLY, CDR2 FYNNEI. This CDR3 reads CASRDRGEKLYF. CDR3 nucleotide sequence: TGTGCCAGCCGGGACAGGGGCGAAAAACTGTATTTT. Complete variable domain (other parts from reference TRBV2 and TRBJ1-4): EPEVTQTPSHQVTQMGQEVILRCVPISNHLYFYWYRQILGQKVEFLVSFYNNEISEKSEIFDDQFSVERPDGSNFTLKIRSTKLEDSAMYFCASRDRGEKLYFGSGTQLSVL.

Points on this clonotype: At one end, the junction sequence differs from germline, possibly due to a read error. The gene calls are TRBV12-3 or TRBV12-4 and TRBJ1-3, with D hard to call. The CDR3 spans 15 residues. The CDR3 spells CASSFVAATGNTIHF. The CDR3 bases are TGTGCCAGCAGTTTTGTGGCAGCAACGGGAAACACCATACATTTT.

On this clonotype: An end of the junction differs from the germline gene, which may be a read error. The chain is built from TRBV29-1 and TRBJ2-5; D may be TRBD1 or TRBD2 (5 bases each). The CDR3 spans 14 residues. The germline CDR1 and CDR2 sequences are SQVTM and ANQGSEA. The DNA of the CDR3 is TGCAGCTGCCACGTCGGGGCGGAGCAAGAGACCCAGAACTTC. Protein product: CSCHVGAEQETQNF.

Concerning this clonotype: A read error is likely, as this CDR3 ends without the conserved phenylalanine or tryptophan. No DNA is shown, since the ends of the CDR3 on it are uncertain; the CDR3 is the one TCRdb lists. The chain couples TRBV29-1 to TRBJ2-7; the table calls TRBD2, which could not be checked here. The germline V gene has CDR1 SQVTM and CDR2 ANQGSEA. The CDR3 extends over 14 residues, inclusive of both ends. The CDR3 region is CSAQGLAGDYEQYY.

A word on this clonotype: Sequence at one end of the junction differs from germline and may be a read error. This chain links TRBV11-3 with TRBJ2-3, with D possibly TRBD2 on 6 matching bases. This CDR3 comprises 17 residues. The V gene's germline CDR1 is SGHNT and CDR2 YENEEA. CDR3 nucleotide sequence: TGTGCGAGCAGCAAAGCGGTCGCGGGAAGGGGTACAGATACGCAGTATTTT. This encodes CASSKAVAGRGTDTQYF.

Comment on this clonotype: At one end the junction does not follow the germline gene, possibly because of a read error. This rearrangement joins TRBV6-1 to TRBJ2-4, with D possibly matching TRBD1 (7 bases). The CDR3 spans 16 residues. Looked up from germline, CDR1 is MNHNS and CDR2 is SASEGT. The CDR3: CASSAAGGFGKNIQYF. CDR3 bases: TGTGCCAGTAGTGCCGCAGGGGGGTTCGGCAAAAACATTCAGTACTTT.

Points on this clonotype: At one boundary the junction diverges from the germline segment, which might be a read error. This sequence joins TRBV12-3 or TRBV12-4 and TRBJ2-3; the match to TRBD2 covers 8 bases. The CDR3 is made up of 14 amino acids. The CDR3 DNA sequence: TGCGCCAGCTGTCCTAGCGGGTCTACAGATACGCAGTATTTT. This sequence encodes CASCPSGSTDTQYF.

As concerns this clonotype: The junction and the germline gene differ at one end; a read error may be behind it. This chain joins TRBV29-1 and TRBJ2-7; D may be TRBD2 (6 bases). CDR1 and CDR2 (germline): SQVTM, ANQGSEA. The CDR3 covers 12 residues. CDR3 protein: CSAGDSMGEQYF. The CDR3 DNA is TGCAGCGCCGGGGACTCTATGGGCGAGCAGTACTTT.

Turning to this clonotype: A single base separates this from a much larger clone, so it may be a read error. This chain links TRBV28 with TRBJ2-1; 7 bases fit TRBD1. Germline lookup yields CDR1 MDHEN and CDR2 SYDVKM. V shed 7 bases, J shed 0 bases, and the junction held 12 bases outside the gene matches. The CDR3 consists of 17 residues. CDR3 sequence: CASISWDRRSSYNEQFF. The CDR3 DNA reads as TGTGCCAGCATTTCATGGGACAGAAGAAGCTCCTACAATGAGCAGTTCTTC.

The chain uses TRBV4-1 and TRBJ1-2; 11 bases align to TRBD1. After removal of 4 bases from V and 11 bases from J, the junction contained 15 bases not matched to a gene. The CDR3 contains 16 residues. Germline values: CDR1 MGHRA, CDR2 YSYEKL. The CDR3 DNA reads TGCGCCAGCAGCCCGTCCTGGGACAGGGGGAGCTATGTTTACACCTTC. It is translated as CASSPSWDRGSYVYTF.

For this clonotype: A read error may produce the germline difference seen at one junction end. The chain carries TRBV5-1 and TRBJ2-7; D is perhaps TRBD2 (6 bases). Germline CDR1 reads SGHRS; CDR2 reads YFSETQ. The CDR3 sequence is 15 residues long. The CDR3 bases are TGCGCCAGCAGCTTGGAGCTAGCGAGTGTCTACGAGCAGAACTTC. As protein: CASSLELASVYEQNF.